These T cell receptor beta chains were read from a single sample in a study of post-analysis software for immune sequencing data. MiXCR, run by TCRdb on the PCR reads, gives a single entry per CDR3 protein. The repertoire holds about 460,000 distinct CDR3 sequences, with roughly 46% as singletons. The sequencing input was blood. The receptor source for this set is a girl between 10 and 17 years old with multiple sclerosis. CDR3s include the opening cysteine and the closing phenylalanine or tryptophan. The D gene is left open where the match is weak. Size is stated for part of the rows, as once, few or many counts, or as a class when the clone is expanded.

TRBJ2-1,TRBV7-8,.,once,16,CASSSYRTALGNEQFF,TGTGCCAGCAGTTCTTACAGGACTGCACTCGGGAATGAGCAGTTCTTC
TRBJ1-5,TRBV7-2,.,.,12,CASSLVSQPQHF,TGTGCCAGCAGCTTAGTGAGTCAGCCCCAGCATTTT
TRBJ2-7,TRBV7-2,TRBD1,.,14,CASRDRTGAYEQYF,TGTGCCAGCAGAGACAGGACAGGAGCCTACGAGCAGTACTTC
TRBJ2-7,TRBV10-3,.,.,11,CAISESSEQYF,TGTGCCATCAGTGAGTCGAGCGAGCAGTACTTC
TRBJ2-7,TRBV7-9,TRBD2,once,18,CASSASGTSGRRSGEQYF,TGTGCCAGCAGTGCCTCGGGGACTAGCGGGAGGAGATCGGGAGAGCAGTACTTC
TRBJ2-7,TRBV4-3,.,.,16,CASSQDRRDNVYEQYF,TGCGCCAGCAGCCAAGATCGGCGGGACAACGTCTACGAGCAGTACTTC
TRBJ1-4,TRBV7-3,.,.,15,CASSLTRRGNEKLFF,TGTGCCAGCAGCTTAACGAGGCGTGGGAATGAAAAACTGTTTTTT
TRBJ1-1,TRBV4-3,.,few,14,CASSVNRVNTEAFF,TGCGCCAGCAGCGTAAACAGGGTGAACACTGAAGCTTTCTTT
TRBJ2-1,TRBV15,.,few,11,CATSSNNEQFF,TGTGCCACCAGCAGTAACAATGAGCAGTTCTTC
TRBJ2-1,TRBV14,.,many,13,CASSLVGANEQFF,TGTGCCAGCAGCCTTGTGGGAGCCAATGAGCAGTTCTTC
TRBJ2-7,TRBV5-1,.,few,13,CASSRGEGYEQYF,TGCGCCAGCAGCCGGGGAGAGGGCTACGAGCAGTACTTC
TRBJ2-1,TRBV2,.,.,15,CASRDPRSSVVEQFF,TGTGCCAGCAGAGACCCACGGAGCTCCGTCGTTGAGCAGTTCTTC
TRBJ2-7,TRBV5-1,.,.,16,CASSLDEKRISYEQYF,TGCGCCAGCAGCTTGGATGAAAAACGGATCTCCTACGAGCAGTACTTC
TRBJ1-2,TRBV4-1,.,.,13,CASSLSRNGRNTF,TGCGCCAGCAGCCTCTCAAGGAACGGACGAAACACCTTC
TRBJ2-1,TRBV24-1,.,.,14,CATSEPGLDNEQFF,TGTGCCACCAGTGAGCCGGGTTTGGACAATGAGCAGTTCTTC
TRBJ2-7,TRBV20-1,.,.,11,CSAAVLTEQYF,TGCAGTGCCGCAGTACTCACGGAGCAGTACTTC
TRBJ2-7,TRBV7-8,TRBD2,few,17,CASSLQIAGASNYEQYF,TGTGCCAGCAGCTTACAAATAGCGGGTGCCTCTAATTACGAGCAGTACTTC
TRBJ1-5,TRBV15,.,.,15,CATSREKGGNQPQHF,TGTGCCACCAGCAGGGAGAAAGGCGGGAATCAGCCCCAGCATTTT
TRBJ2-1,TRBV20-1,.,few,15,CSARDPLSSYNEQFF,TGCAGTGCTAGAGATCCCCTTAGCTCCTACAATGAGCAGTTCTTC
TRBJ2-1,TRBV9,TRBD2,once,16,CASSVNPALAINEQFF,TGTGCCAGCAGCGTAAACCCAGCACTAGCGATAAATGAGCAGTTCTTC
TRBJ2-7,TRBV20-1,.,.,14,CSARGEGVAYEQYF,TGCAGTGCTAGAGGTGAGGGTGTCGCCTACGAGCAGTACTTC
TRBJ2-1,TRBV19,.,.,13,CASSVDNGNEQFF,TGTGCCAGTAGTGTGGACAATGGCAATGAGCAGTTCTTC
TRBJ2-7,TRBV6-5,.,.,17,CASSYSKTARYSYEQYF,TGTGCCAGCAGTTACTCGAAGACAGCGCGATATTCCTACGAGCAGTACTTC
TRBJ2-6,TRBV6-1,.,.,13,CASTISGANVLTF,TGTGCCAGCACAATCTCTGGGGCCAACGTCCTGACTTTC
TRBJ2-1,TRBV2,.,.,11,CASSSGLEGFF,TGTGCCAGCAGTTCCGGGTTAGAGGGGTTCTTC
TRBJ2-1,TRBV20-1,TRBD2,few,16,CSARVHEREFYNEQFF,TGCAGTGCTAGGGTACACGAGCGGGAGTTCTACAATGAGCAGTTCTTC
TRBJ2-3,TRBV20-1,.,few,11,CSAPALDTQYF,TGCAGTGCTCCAGCTTTGGATACGCAGTATTTT
TRBJ2-5,TRBV24-1,TRBD2,.,13,CATSQGGRGEQYF,TGTGCCACCAGTCAGGGCGGGAGAGGTGAGCAGTACTTC
TRBJ2-1,TRBV28,TRBD2,.,17,CASSIGGREGLRDEQFF,TGTGCCAGCAGCATAGGGGGGCGGGAGGGCCTTCGCGATGAGCAGTTCTTC
TRBJ2-1,TRBV2,TRBD2,.,17,CASSRLAGASSYNEQFF,TGTGCCAGCAGTCGACTAGCGGGAGCGAGCTCCTACAATGAGCAGTTCTTC
TRBJ2-1,TRBV6-1,TRBD1,.,15,CASRSGTGSYNEQFF,TGTGCCAGCAGGTCCGGGACAGGGTCCTACAATGAGCAGTTCTTC
TRBJ2-7,TRBV29-1,.,once,14,CSAAGGITTYEQYF,TGCAGCGCTGCCGGCGGGATAACCACCTACGAGCAGTACTTC
TRBJ2-7,TRBV29-1,.,hyperexpanded,15,CSVELRTESGYEQYF,TGCAGCGTTGAATTAAGGACGGAGTCGGGCTACGAGCAGTACTTC
TRBJ1-5,TRBV20-1,.,.,15,CSARLSGLLGQPQHF,TGCAGTGCTAGATTGTCCGGGTTACTCGGGCAGCCCCAGCATTTT